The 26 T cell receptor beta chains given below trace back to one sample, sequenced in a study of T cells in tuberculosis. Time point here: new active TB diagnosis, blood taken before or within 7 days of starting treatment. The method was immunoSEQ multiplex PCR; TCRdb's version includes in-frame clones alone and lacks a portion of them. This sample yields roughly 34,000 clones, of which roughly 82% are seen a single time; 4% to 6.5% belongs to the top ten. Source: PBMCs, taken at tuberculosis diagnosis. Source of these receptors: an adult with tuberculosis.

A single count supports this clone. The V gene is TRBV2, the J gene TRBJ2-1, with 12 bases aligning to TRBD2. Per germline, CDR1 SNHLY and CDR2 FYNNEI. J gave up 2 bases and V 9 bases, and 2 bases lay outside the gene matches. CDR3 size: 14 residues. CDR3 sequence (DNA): TGTGCCAGGGGACTAGCGGGTACCTACAATGAGCAGTTCTTC. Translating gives CARGLAGTYNEQFF.

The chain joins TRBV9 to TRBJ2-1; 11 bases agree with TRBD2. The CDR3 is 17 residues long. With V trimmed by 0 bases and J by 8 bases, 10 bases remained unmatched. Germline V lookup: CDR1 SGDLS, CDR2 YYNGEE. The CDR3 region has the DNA TGTGCCAGCAGCGTAGGACTAGCGGGGCAATTGATCGATGAGCAGTTCTTC. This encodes CASSVGLAGQLIDEQFF.

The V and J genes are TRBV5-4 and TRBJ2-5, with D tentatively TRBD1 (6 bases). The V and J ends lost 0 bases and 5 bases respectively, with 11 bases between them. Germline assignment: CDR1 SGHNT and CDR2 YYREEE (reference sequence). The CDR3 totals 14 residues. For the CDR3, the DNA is TGTGCCAGCAGCTTGGGGAGGACAGAGGAGACCCAGTACTTC. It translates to CASSLGRTEETQYF.

The CDR3 sequence is CATSRDQGAEKLFF. The CDR3, as DNA: TGTGCCACCAGCAGAGATCAAGGGGCGGAAAAACTGTTTTTT. J is TRBJ1-4 and V is TRBV15, with D perhaps TRBD1 (5 bases). The CDR3 runs 14 residues. The germline V gene has CDR1 LNHNV and CDR2 YYDKDF (reference sequence). The ends were cut back, 0 bases at V and 8 bases at J, with 10 bases in the middle.

CDR3 protein: CASWGLAYNEQFF. As DNA, the CDR3 is TGTGCCAGCTGGGGACTAGCCTACAATGAGCAGTTCTTC. The rearrangement links TRBV2 to TRBJ2-1, with 8 bases identical to TRBD2. Trimming removed 8 bases from V and 2 bases from J; junction bases left unmatched: 2. Germline-derived CDR1 and CDR2 are SNHLY and FYNNEI. The CDR3 runs to 13 residues.

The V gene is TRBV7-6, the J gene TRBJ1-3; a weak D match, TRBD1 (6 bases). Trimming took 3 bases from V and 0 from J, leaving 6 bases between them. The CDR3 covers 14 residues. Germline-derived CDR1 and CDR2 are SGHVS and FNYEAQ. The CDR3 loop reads CASSLGASGNTIYF. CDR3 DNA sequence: TGTGCCAGCAGCTTGGGGGCCTCTGGAAACACCATATATTTT.

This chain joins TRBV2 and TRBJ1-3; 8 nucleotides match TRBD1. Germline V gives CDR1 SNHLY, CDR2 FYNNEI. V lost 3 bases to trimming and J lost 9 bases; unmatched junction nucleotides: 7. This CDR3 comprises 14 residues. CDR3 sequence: CASSESQGAVTIYF. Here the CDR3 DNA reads TGTGCCAGCAGTGAGTCCCAGGGGGCGGTCACCATATATTTT.

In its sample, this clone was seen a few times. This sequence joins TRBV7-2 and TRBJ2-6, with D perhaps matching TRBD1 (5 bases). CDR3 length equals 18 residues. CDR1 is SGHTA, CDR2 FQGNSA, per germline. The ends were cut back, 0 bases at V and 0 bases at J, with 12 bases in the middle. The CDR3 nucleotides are TGTGCCAGCAGCTTAGCAGGGGTCGCATACTCTGGGGCCAACGTCCTGACTTTC. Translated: CASSLAGVAYSGANVLTF.

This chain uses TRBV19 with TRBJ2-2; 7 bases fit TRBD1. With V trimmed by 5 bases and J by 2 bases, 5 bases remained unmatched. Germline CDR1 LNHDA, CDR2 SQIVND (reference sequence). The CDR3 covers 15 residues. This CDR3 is CASSLQGYNTGELFF. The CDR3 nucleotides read TGTGCCAGTAGTTTACAGGGGTACAACACCGGGGAGCTGTTTTTT.

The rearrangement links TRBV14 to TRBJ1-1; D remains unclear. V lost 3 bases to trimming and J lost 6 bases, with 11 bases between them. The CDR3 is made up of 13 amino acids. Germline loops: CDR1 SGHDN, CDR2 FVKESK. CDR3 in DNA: TGTGCCAGCAGCCAGGGTATGAGGGCTGAAGCTTTCTTT. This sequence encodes CASSQGMRAEAFF.

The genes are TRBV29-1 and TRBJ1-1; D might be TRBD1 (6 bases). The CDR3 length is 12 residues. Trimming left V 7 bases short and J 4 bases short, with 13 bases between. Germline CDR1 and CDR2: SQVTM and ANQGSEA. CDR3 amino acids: CSGTERTTEAFF. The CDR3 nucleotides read TGCAGCGGGACAGAGAGGACCACTGAAGCTTTCTTT.

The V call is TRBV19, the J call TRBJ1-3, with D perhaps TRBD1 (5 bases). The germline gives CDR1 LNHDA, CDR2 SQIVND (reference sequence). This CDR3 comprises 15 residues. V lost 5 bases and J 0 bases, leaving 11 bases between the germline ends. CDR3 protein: CASSPTANSGNTIYF. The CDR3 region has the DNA TGTGCCAGTAGTCCGACAGCTAACTCTGGAAACACCATATATTTT.

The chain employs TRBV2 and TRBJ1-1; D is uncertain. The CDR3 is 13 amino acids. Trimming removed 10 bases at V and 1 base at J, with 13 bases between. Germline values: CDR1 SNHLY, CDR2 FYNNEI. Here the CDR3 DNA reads TGTGCCACCTCTCAGGCTGCGAACACTGAAGCTTTCTTT. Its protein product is CATSQAANTEAFF.

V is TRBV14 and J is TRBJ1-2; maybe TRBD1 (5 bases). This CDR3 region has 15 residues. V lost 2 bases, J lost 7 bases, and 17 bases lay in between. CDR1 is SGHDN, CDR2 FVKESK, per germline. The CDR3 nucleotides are TGTGCCAGCAGCCAATCTCAGGGTGGAGCCGCTGGCTACACCTTC. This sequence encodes CASSQSQGGAAGYTF.

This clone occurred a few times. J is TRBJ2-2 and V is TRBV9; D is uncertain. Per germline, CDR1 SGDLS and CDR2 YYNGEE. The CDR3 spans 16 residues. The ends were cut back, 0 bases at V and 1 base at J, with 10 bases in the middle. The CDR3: CASSVAFGLNTGELFF. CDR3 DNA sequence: TGTGCCAGCAGCGTAGCATTCGGTTTGAACACCGGGGAGCTGTTTTTT.

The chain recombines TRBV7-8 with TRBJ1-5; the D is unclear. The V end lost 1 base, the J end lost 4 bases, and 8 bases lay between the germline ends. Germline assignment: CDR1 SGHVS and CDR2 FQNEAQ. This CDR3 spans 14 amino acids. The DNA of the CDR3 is TGTGCCAGCAGCTTAGTGAGAGAAAATCAGCCCCAGCATTTT. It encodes CASSLVRENQPQHF.

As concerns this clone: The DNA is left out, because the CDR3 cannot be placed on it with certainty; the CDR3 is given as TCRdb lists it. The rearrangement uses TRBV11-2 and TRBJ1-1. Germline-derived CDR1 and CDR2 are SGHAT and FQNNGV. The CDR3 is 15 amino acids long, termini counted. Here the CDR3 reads CASSFGPGMNTEAFF.

DNA of the CDR3: TGTGCCAGCGACGGGACAGACACTGAAGCTTTCTTT. This encodes CASDGTDTEAFF. V is TRBV21-1 and J is TRBJ1-1; the D call of TRBD1 is as the table states it, not checked on the DNA. TRBV21-1 is labeled a pseudogene. The CDR3 contains 12 residues.

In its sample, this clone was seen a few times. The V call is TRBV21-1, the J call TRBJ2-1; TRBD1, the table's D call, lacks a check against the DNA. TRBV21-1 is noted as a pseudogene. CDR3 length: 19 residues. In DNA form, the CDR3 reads TGTGCCAGCAGCAAAGAGATCACTCTGTCAGGGGAAGTAAACAATGAGCAGTTCTTC. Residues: CASSKEITLSGEVNNEQFF.

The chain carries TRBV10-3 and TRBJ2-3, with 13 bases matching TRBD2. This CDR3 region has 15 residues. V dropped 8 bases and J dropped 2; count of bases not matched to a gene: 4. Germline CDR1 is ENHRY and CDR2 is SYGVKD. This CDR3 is CAIRLAGGDTDTQYF. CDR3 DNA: TGTGCCATCCGACTAGCGGGGGGAGACACAGATACGCAGTATTTT.

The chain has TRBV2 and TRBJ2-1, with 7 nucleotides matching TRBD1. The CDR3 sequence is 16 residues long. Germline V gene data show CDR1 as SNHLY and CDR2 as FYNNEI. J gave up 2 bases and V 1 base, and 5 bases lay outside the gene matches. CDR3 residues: CASSEEGGRPYNEQFF. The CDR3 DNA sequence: TGTGCCAGCAGTGAAGAAGGGGGCAGACCCTACAATGAGCAGTTCTTC.

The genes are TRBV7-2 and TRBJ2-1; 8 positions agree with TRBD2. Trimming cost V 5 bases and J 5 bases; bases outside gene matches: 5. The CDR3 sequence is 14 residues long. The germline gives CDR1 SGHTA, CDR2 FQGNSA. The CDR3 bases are TGTGCCAGCAGCACCGGACTAGCTAACAATGAGCAGTTCTTC. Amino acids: CASSTGLANNEQFF.

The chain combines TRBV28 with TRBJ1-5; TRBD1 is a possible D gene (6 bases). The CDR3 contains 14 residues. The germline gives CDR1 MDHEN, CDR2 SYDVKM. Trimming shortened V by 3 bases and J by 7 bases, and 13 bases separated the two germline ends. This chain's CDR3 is CASSFGGGGQPQHF. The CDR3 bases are TGTGCCAGCAGTTTCGGGGGGGGCGGGCAGCCCCAGCATTTT. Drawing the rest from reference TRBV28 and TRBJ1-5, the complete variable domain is DVKVTQSSRYLVKRTGEKVFLECVQDMDHENMFWYRQDPGLGLRLIYFSYDVKMKEKGDIPEGYSVSREKKERFSLILESASTNQTSMYLCASSFGGGGQPQHFGDGTRLSIL.

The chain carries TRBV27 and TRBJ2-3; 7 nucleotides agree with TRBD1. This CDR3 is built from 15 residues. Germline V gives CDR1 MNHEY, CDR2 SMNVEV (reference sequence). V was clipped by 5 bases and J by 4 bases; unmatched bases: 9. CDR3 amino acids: CASSLRGRRSDTQYF. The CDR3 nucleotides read TGTGCCAGCAGTCTCAGGGGGAGACGGTCAGATACGCAGTATTTT.

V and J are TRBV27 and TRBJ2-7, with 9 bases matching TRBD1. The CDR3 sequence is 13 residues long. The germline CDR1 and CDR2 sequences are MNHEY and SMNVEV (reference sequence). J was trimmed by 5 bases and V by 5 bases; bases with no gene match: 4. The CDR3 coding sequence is TGTGCCAGCAGTACGGGACAGGGTGACGAGCAGTACTTC. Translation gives CASSTGQGDEQYF.

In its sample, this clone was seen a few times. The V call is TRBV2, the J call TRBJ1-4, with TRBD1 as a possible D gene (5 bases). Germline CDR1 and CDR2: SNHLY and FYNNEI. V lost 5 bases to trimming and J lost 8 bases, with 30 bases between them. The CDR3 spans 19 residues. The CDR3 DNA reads TGTGCCAGCAGTCACAGGAGGGTCTTAATGATACCTCGAAAAGAAAAACTGTTTTTT. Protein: CASSHRRVLMIPRKEKLFF. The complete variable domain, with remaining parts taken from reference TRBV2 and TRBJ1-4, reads EPEVTQTPSHQVTQMGQEVILRCVPISNHLYFYWYRQILGQKVEFLVSFYNNEISEKSEIFDDQFSVERPDGSNFTLKIRSTKLEDSAMYFCASSHRRVLMIPRKEKLFFGSGTQLSVL.